This T cell receptor beta chain came from a study of blood T cells in healthy people across ages. Broader study findings: Per million T cells, TCR beta diversity dropped roughly linearly as age increased.

Primed by a sample-barcoded 5' primer and a J-beta primer mix, a second PCR proceeded for about 6 to 12 cycles. One entry per CDR3 protein, called by TCRdb with MiXCR from the 5' RACE reads. The sample comprises 650,000 to 800,000 distinct CDR3 sequences, approximately 44% of which are singletons, and approximately 20% rests with the top ten. Healthy individuals of Caucasian origin from Russia, aged about 6 to 95, served as donors. Each donor supplied roughly 9.1 milliliters of peripheral blood. The amount of total RNA extracted per sample was at least 6 micrograms. The table lists this clonotype with a few counts. Its antigen is unidentified. At one of its ends the junction is not consistent with the germline gene, which may arise from a read error. Germline V gives CDR1 DFQATT, CDR2 SNEGSKA (reference sequence). The CDR3 is 13 residues long.

Sequenced sample: blood. This clonotype originated in a man aged 55 to 69 in good health. V is TRBV20-1 and J is TRBJ2-5; D gene unclear. CDR3 sequence reads: CSARAGPQETQYF. In nucleotides, the CDR3 is TGCAGTGCCAGAGCAGGTCCCCAAGAGACCCAGTACTTC.